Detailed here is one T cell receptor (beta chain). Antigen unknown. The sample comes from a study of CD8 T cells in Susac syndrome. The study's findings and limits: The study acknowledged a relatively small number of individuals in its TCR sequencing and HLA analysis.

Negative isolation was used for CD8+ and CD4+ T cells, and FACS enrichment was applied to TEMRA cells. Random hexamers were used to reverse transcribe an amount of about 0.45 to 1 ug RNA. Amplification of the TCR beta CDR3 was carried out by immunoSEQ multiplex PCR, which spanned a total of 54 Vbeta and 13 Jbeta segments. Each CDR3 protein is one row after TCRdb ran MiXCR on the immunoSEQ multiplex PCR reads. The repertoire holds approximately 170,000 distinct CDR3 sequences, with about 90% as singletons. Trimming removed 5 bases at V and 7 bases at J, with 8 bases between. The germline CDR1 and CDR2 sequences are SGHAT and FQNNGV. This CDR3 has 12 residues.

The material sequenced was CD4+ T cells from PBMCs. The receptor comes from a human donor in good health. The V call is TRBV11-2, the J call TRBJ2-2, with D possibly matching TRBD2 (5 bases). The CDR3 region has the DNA TGTGCCAGCAGCCCCGGGGTCGGGGAGCTGTTTTTT. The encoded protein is CASSPGVGELFF.